Listed here are 6 T cell receptor beta chains from one sample, sequenced in a study of identifying expanded T cells in peripheral blood. The protocol was immunoSEQ multiplex PCR, while the TCRdb copy is restricted to in-frame clones and leaves out a portion. The sample contains tens of thousands of clones, roughly 84% of which appear only once. The sample comprised blood. Receptors were obtained from a person aged 18 to 69 in good health.

The rearrangement uses TRBV29-1 and TRBJ2-7; D may be TRBD1 or TRBD2 (5 bases each). The CDR3 is 11 residues long. Deletions cut 5 bases from V and 12 bases from J, with 17 bases between. From germline, CDR1 is SQVTM and CDR2 ANQGSEA. CDR3 DNA: TGCAGCGTTTGGAATACGGGACGGGCGTACTTC. It specifies CSVWNTGRAYF.

V is TRBV11-2 and J is TRBJ2-7; tentative D call: TRBD1 (5 bases). Trimming left V 5 bases short and J 3 bases short, with 20 bases between. Germline V lookup: CDR1 SGHAT, CDR2 FQNNGV. CDR3 size: 16 residues. The CDR3 DNA follows: TGTGCCAGCAGCCGGGCGACAGTAAGTAGTATCTACGAGCAGTACTTC. It translates to CASSRATVSSIYEQYF.

This clone was seen a few times. The rearrangement uses TRBV6-5 and TRBJ1-1; TRBD1 agrees at 8 bases. With 6 bases clipped from V and 4 bases from J, the junction kept 4 bases outside the gene matches. The CDR3 runs 13 residues. In germline, CDR1 is MNHEY, CDR2 SVGAGI. The CDR3, as DNA: TGTGCCAGCAGGGACAGGGAGAGCACTGAAGCTTTCTTT. Residues: CASRDRESTEAFF.

J is TRBJ1-1 and V is TRBV30; tentatively, D is TRBD1 (5 bases). The CDR3 runs 13 residues. Trimming shortened V by 4 bases and J by 4 bases, and 13 bases separated the two germline ends. Germline V lookup: CDR1 GTSNPN, CDR2 SVGIG (reference sequence). The CDR3 spells CAWNLGGGTEAFF. The CDR3 bases are TGTGCCTGGAACTTGGGCGGGGGCACTGAAGCTTTCTTT.

This chain links TRBV5-4 with TRBJ2-1; D not resolved. The length of the CDR3 is 13 residues. Germline V gene lookup returns CDR1 SGHNT and CDR2 YYREEE (reference sequence). V lost 3 bases and J lost 3, with 7 bases in between. The CDR3 DNA reads as TGTGCCAGCAGCTCGACCTTCTACAATGAGCAGTTCTTC. It codes for CASSSTFYNEQFF.

The gene calls are TRBV7-2 and TRBJ1-1; 10 bases match TRBD1. The trim removed 5 bases at V and 10 bases at J, leaving 13 bases unmatched. Germline V CDR1 and CDR2: SGHTA, FQGNSA. The CDR3 is 15 amino acids. CDR3 sequence: CASSPGTGEKKGAFF. The CDR3 nucleotides are TGTGCCAGCAGCCCAGGGACAGGGGAGAAGAAAGGAGCTTTCTTT.